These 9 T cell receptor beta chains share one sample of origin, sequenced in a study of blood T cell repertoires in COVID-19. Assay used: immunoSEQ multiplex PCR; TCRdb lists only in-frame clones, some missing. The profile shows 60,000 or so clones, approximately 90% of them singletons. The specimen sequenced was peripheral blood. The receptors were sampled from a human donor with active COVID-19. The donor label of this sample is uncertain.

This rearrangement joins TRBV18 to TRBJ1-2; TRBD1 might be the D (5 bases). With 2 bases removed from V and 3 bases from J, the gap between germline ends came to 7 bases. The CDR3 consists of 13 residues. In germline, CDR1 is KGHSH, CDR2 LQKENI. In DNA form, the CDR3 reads TGTGCCAGCTCACCAGGAGGGGACTATGGCTACACCTTC. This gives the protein CASSPGGDYGYTF.

CDR3 DNA sequence: TGCAGCGTTGGAGTCAGGGGGGATGAGCAGTTCTTC. The encoded protein is CSVGVRGDEQFF. The J gene is TRBJ2-1, the V gene TRBV29-1, with D tentatively TRBD1 (7 bases). CDR3 size: 12 residues. Per germline, CDR1 SQVTM and CDR2 ANQGSEA. Trimming took off 4 bases at V and 8 bases at J, with 12 bases between the two ends.

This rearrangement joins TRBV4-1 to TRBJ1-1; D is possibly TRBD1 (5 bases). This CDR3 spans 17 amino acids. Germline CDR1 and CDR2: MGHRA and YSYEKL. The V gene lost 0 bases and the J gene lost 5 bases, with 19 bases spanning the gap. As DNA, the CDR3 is TGCGCCAGCAGCCAAGAACGGAGGGCAGGGTCAGGGACTGAAGCTTTCTTT. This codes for CASSQERRAGSGTEAFF.

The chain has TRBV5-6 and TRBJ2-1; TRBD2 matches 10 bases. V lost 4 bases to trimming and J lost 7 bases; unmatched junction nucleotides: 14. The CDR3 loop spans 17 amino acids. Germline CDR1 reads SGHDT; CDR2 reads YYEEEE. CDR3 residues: CASSPTLAGASGNEQFF. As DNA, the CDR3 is TGTGCCAGCAGCCCGACTCTAGCGGGAGCCTCGGGAAATGAGCAGTTCTTC.

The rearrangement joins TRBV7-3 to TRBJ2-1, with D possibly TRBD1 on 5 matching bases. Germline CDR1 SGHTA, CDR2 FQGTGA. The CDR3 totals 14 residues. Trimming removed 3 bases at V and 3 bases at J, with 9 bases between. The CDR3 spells CASSFDRNYNEQFF. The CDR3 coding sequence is TGTGCCAGCAGCTTCGACAGAAACTACAATGAGCAGTTCTTC.

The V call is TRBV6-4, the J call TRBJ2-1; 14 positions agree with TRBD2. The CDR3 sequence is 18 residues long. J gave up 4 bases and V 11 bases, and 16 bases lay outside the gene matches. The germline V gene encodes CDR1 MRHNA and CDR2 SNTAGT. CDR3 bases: TGTGCCCGCTGCCGTTTTTCAGGGACTAGCGGGGGTTACAATGAGCAGTTCTTC. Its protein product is CARCRFSGTSGGYNEQFF.

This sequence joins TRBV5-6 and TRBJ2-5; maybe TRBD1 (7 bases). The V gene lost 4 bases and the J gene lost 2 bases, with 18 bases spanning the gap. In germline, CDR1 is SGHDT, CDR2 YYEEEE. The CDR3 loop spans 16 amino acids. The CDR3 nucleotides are TGTGCCAGCAGCCCCGAAGGGGGGACAGTACAAGAGACCCAGTACTTC. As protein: CASSPEGGTVQETQYF.

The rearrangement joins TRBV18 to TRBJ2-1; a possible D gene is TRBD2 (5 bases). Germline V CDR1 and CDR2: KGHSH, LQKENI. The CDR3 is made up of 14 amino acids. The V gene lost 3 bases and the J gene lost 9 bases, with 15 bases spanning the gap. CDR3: CASSPVGEVGEQFF. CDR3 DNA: TGTGCCAGCTCACCTGTGGGAGAGGTTGGTGAGCAGTTCTTC. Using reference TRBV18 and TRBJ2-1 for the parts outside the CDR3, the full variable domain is NAGVMQNPRHLVRRRGQEARLRCSPMKGHSHVYWYRQLPEEGLKFMVYLQKENIIDESGMPKERFSAEFPKEGPSILRIQQVVRGDSAAYFCASSPVGEVGEQFFGPGTRLTVL.

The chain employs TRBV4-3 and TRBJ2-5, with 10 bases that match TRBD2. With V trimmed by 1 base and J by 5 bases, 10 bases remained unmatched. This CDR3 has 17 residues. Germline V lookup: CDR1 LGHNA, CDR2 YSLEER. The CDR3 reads CASSQGGPKAGGETQYF. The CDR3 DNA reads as TGCGCCAGCAGCCAAGGAGGACCTAAAGCGGGGGGGGAGACCCAGTACTTC.